These 6 T cell receptor beta chains share one sample of origin, sequenced in a study of cytomegalovirus exposure and HLA in healthy donors. The PCR made use of 60 Vbeta and 13 Jbeta primers. Clones were sequenced by immunoSEQ multiplex PCR, and TCRdb holds only the in-frame ones, with some missing. In the table there are approximately 150,000 clones, less than 85% of which are singletons. The sample comprised PBMCs. Receptor source: a man aged 18 to 30 in good health and CMV-seronegative.

This clone was detected a few times. V is TRBV6-5 and J is TRBJ1-1, with D tentatively TRBD1 (5 bases). CDR1 and CDR2 from the germline V gene are MNHEY and SVGAGI. Trimming pared 0 bases from V and 11 bases from J, leaving 16 bases between. The CDR3 sequence is 14 residues long. This chain's CDR3 is CASSYSGRVSSAFF. DNA of the CDR3: TGTGCCAGCAGTTACTCGGGCAGGGTGAGTTCGGCTTTCTTT.

The CDR3 nucleotides read TGTGCCAGCAGCAAGGGGACAGGTCGCAACGAGCAGTACTTC. Protein sequence: CASSKGTGRNEQYF. The rearrangement uses TRBV9 and TRBJ2-7; 8 positions agree with TRBD1. Germline CDR1 reads SGDLS; CDR2 reads YYNGEE. V lost 4 bases to trimming and J lost 5 bases; unmatched junction nucleotides: 8. The CDR3 is made up of 14 amino acids.

This chain joins TRBV15 and TRBJ1-4, with 11 bases lining up with TRBD1. CDR3 length: 16 amino acids. Germline CDR1 and CDR2: LNHNV and YYDKDF (reference sequence). V was clipped by 4 bases and J by 2 bases; unmatched bases: 3. CDR3 in DNA: TGTGCCACCAGCATTGGGACAGGGGGGACTAATGAAAAACTGTTTTTT. Translated, it gives CATSIGTGGTNEKLFF.

This rearrangement joins TRBV6-1 to TRBJ2-7, with D possibly TRBD1 on 6 matching bases. CDR1 is MNHNS, CDR2 SASEGT, per germline. This CDR3 has 15 amino acids. V lost 6 bases to trimming and J lost 0 bases, with 15 bases between them. CDR3 bases: TGTGCCAGCAGCGCTGACAGGTCCTCCTCCTACGAGCAGTACTTC. This translates into CASSADRSSSYEQYF.

The rearrangement links TRBV7-8 to TRBJ1-5; 9 nucleotides line up with TRBD1. CDR3 size: 16 residues. The germline gives CDR1 SGHVS, CDR2 FQNEAQ. The trim removed 4 bases at V and 5 bases at J, leaving 9 bases unmatched. The CDR3 region is CASSSRPQGADQPQHF. The CDR3 region has the DNA TGTGCCAGCAGCTCCCGACCACAGGGGGCTGATCAGCCCCAGCATTTT. The whole variable domain, remainder taken from reference TRBV7-8 and TRBJ1-5, is GAGVSQSPRYKVAKRGQDVALRCDPISGHVSLFWYQQALGQGPEFLTYFQNEAQLDKSGLPSDRFFAERPEGSVSTLKIQRTQQEDSAVYLCASSSRPQGADQPQHFGDGTRLSIL.

This chain joins TRBV6-6 and TRBJ2-5; perhaps TRBD1 as D (6 bases). The CDR3 spans 11 residues. Trimming took off 2 bases at V and 9 bases at J, with 7 bases between the two ends. Per germline, CDR1 MNHNY and CDR2 SVGAGI (reference sequence). CDR3 in amino acids: CASSYEGAQYF. The CDR3 coding sequence is TGTGCCAGCAGTTACGAGGGGGCCCAGTACTTC.